The clone carrying this TCR beta chain was counted only a few times. These data originate in a study of blood T cell repertoires in COVID-19. Study-level information: COVID-19 samples from acute and convalescent phases originated in the United States, Italy and Spain. T cells, B-cell-depleted T cells, or PBMCs supplied cDNA or gDNA.

Using immunoSEQ multiplex PCR, the repertoire was profiled, and TCRdb retains in-frame clones only, with some absent. The sample holds 150,000 to 200,000 clones, more than 80% seen once. Trimming cost V 4 bases and J 10 bases; bases outside gene matches: 11. The CDR3 spans 15 residues. Germline CDR1 and CDR2: GTSNPN and SVGIG (reference sequence). The sequencing input was peripheral blood. The TCR was taken from a man aged 60 to 69 with acute or convalescent COVID-19. This rearrangement joins TRBV30 to TRBJ1-4; 11 bases fit TRBD1. CDR3 DNA sequence: TGTGCCTGGACACCTGCGGGGACAGGGGGGGGAAAACTGTTTTTT. Amino acids: CAWTPAGTGGGKLFF.